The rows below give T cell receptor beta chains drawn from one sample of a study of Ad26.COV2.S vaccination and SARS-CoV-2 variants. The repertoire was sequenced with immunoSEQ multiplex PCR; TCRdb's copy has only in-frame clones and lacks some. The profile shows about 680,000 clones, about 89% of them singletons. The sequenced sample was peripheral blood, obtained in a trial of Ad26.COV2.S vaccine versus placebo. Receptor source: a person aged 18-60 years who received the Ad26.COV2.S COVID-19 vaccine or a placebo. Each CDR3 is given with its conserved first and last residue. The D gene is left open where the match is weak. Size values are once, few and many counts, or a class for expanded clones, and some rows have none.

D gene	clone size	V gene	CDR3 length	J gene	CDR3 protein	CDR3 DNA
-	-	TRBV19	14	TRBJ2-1	CASKGQGLYNEQFF	TGTGCCAGTAAGGGGCAGGGATTATACAATGAGCAGTTCTTC
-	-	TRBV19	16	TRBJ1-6	CASSIGGANYNSPLHF	TGTGCCAGTAGTATTGGGGGGGCCAACTATAATTCACCCCTCCACTTT
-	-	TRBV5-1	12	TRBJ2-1	CASSLAYNEQFF	TGCGCCAGCAGCTTGGCCTACAATGAGCAGTTCTTC
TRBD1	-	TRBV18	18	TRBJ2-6	CASTPTWTGGSGANVLTF	TGTGCCAGCACACCTACCTGGACAGGGGGCTCTGGGGCCAACGTCCTGACTTTC
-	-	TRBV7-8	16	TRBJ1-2	CASSRWEGEANYGYTF	TGTGCCAGCAGCCGCTGGGAGGGTGAAGCTAACTATGGCTACACCTTC
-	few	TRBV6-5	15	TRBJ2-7	CASSYFQRGAGEQYF	TGTGCCAGCAGTTACTTCCAAAGGGGGGCAGGGGAGCAGTACTTC
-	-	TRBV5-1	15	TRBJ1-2	CASSLGRDSDYGYTF	TGCGCCAGCAGCTTGGGACGGGACTCGGACTATGGCTACACCTTC
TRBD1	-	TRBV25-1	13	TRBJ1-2	CASSGQGNGGYTF	TGTGCCAGCAGTGGACAGGGGAATGGTGGCTACACCTTC
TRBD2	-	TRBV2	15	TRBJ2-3	CASSGTSSDTDTQYF	TGTGCCAGCTCCGGGACTAGCAGTGACACAGATACGCAGTATTTT
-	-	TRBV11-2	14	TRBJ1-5	CASSLPGSNQPQHF	TGTGCCAGCAGCTTACCAGGGAGCAATCAGCCCCAGCATTTT
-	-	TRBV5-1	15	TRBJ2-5	CASSLISTVQETQYF	TGCGCCAGCAGCTTGATAAGCACCGTTCAAGAGACCCAGTACTTC
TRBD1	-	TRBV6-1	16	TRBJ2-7	CASSELVSGGPYEQYF	TGTGCCAGCAGTGAGTTGGTGTCAGGGGGCCCCTACGAGCAGTACTTC
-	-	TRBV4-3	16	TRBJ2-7	CASSQEVGRSSYEQYF	TGCGCCAGCAGCCAAGAAGTGGGGAGGAGCTCCTACGAGCAGTACTTC
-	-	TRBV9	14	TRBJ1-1	CASSVGGVNTEAFF	TGTGCCAGCAGCGTAGGTGGCGTGAACACTGAAGCTTTCTTT
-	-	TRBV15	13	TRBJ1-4	CATSRGGGEKLFF	TGTGCCACCAGCAGGGGAGGCGGGGAAAAACTGTTTTTT
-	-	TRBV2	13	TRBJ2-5	CASSEDGGETQYF	TGTGCCAGCAGTGAAGATGGGGGGGAGACCCAGTACTTC
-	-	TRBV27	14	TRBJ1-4	CASSWGGLGEKLFF	TGTGCCAGCAGTTGGGGGGGGCTTGGTGAAAAACTGTTTTTT
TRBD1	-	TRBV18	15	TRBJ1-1	CASSLLQGVGTEAFF	TGTGCCAGCTCACTACTACAGGGGGTCGGCACTGAAGCTTTCTTT
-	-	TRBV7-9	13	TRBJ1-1	CASSFSLGTEAFF	TGTGCCAGCAGCTTCTCCCTGGGCACTGAAGCTTTCTTT
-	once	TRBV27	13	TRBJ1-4	CASSLRTALKLFF	TGTGCCAGCAGTTTAAGGACAGCCCTAAAACTGTTTTTT
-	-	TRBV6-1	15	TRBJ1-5	CASSEGGYSNQPQHF	TGTGCCAGCAGTGAGGGGGGATATAGCAATCAGCCCCAGCATTTT
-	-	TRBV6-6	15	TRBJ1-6	CASSPRAGDSSPLHF	TGTGCCAGCAGCCCCAGGGCGGGTGACTCTTCACCCCTCCACTTT
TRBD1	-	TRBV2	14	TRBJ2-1	CASSDGQGRYEQFF	TGTGCCAGCAGTGACGGACAGGGAAGGTATGAGCAGTTCTTC
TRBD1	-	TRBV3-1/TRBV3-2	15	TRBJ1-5	CASSQFQGVGQPQHF	TGTGCCAGCAGCCAATTCCAGGGGGTAGGTCAGCCCCAGCATTTT
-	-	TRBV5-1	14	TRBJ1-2	CASSLEGENYGYTF	TGCGCCAGCAGCTTGGAAGGGGAGAACTATGGCTACACCTTC
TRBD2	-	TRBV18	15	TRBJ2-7	CASSPGLAGEGEQYF	TGTGCCAGCTCACCAGGGCTAGCGGGAGAGGGGGAGCAGTACTTC
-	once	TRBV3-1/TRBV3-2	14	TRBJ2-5	CASSKNHGQETQYF	TGTGCCAGCAGCAAAAACCACGGTCAAGAGACCCAGTACTTC
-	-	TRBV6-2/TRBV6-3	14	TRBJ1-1	CASSSPRRNTEAFF	TGTGCCAGCAGTTCGCCCAGGCGTAACACTGAAGCTTTCTTT
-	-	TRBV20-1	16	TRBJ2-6	CSASVRGYYGANVLTF	TGCAGTGCTAGTGTGAGGGGCTACTACGGGGCCAACGTCCTGACTTTC
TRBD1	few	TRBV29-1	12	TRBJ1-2	CSAGTDYYGYTF	TGCAGCGCTGGGACAGACTACTATGGCTACACCTTC
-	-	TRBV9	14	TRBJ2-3	CASSYWDAGDTQYF	TGTGCCAGCAGCTACTGGGACGCCGGAGATACGCAGTATTTT
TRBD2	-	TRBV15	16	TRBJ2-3	CATSRDLGLSTDTQYF	TGTGCCACCAGCAGAGATCTGGGACTAAGCACAGATACGCAGTATTTT
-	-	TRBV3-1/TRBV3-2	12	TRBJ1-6	CASSQGFSPLHF	TGTGCCAGCAGCCAAGGGTTCTCACCCCTCCACTTT
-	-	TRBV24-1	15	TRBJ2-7	CATSKGQGNSYEQYF	TGTGCCACCAGTAAAGGACAAGGCAATTCCTACGAGCAGTACTTC
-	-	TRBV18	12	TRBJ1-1	CASSGANTEAFF	TGTGCCAGCTCGGGGGCGAACACTGAAGCTTTCTTT
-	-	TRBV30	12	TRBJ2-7	CAGRRGAYEQYF	TGTGCCGGCCGGAGGGGGGCCTACGAGCAGTACTTC
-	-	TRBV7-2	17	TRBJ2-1	CASSLDLAGGSYNEQFF	TGTGCCAGCAGCTTAGACTTGGCCGGGGGCTCCTACAATGAGCAGTTCTTC
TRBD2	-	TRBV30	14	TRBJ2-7	CAWSDRGGLWEQYF	TGTGCCTGGAGTGATCGGGGGGGCCTTTGGGAGCAGTACTTC